This T cell receptor beta chain was found in a study of CD8 T cells in ankylosing spondylitis. This clonotype was seen more than once but under ten times. One entry per CDR3 protein, called by TCRdb with MiXCR from the 5' RACE reads. The sample has a few hundred thousand distinct CDR3 sequences, 15% to 20% seen once. The CDR3 consists of 15 residues. V was clipped by 5 bases and J by 0 bases, with 13 bases between them. Per germline, CDR1 SGHVS and CDR2 FNYEAQ. Specimen: blood, either unsorted or a sorted T cell fraction (not recorded which). J is TRBJ1-2 and V is TRBV7-6; D may be TRBD1 (5 bases). This clonotype was obtained from a male donor with ankylosing spondylitis or in good health (not recorded which). The CDR3 sequence: CASSPGRNSNYGYTF. The DNA for the CDR3 is TGTGCCAGCAGCCCGGGACGGAACTCTAACTATGGCTACACCTTC. Complete variable domain (other parts from reference TRBV7-6 and TRBJ1-2): GAGVSQSPRYKVTKRGQDVALRCDPISGHVSLYWYRQALGQGPEFLTYFNYEAQQDKSGLPNDRFSAERPEGSISTLTIQRTEQRDSAMYRCASSPGRNSNYGYTFGSGTRLTVV.